The 14 T cell receptor beta chains in this list originate from one sample, sequenced in a study of shared clonotypes between healthy human individuals. Produced via immunoSEQ multiplex PCR; TCRdb's table is partial and in-frame only. Among approximately 940,000 clones, 76% were seen once, and the ten largest hold about 1.5%. The specimen sequenced was memory CD4+ T cells sorted from blood. Subset given: CD45RA-negative fraction. The receptors originated from a man aged 18 to 29 in good health.

The DNA for the CDR3 is TGTGCCATCGGGGGCCTTGACGAAAAACTGTTTTTT. Its protein is CAIGGLDEKLFF. The chain couples TRBV10-3 to TRBJ1-4, with D tentatively TRBD1 (6 bases). V was clipped by 8 bases and J by 8 bases, with 12 bases between them. CDR3 length equals 12 residues. The germline V gene encodes CDR1 ENHRY and CDR2 SYGVKD.

The DNA for the CDR3 is TGTGCCTGGAGGACAGGGAAGAACACCGGGGAGCTGTTTTTT. It codes for CAWRTGKNTGELFF. The rearrangement joins TRBV30 to TRBJ2-2; 7 bases are shared with TRBD1. J lost 1 base, V lost 3 bases, and 2 bases had no gene match. Germline loops: CDR1 GTSNPN, CDR2 SVGIG (reference sequence). The CDR3 runs 14 residues.

V usage is TRBV2 and J usage is TRBJ1-1; 7 bases map to TRBD1. With 8 bases clipped from V and 1 base from J, the junction kept 4 bases outside the gene matches. CDR1 and CDR2 (germline): SNHLY, FYNNEI. The CDR3 is made up of 13 amino acids. CDR3 bases: TGTGCCAGCCAGGACAGGACGAACACTGAAGCTTTCTTT. Protein: CASQDRTNTEAFF.

Remarks on this clone: At the DNA level, this CDR3 is encoded by other sequences in the same sample as well. The chain links TRBV6-1 to TRBJ1-6, with D maybe TRBD1 (6 bases). With 6 bases removed from V and 7 bases from J, the gap between germline ends came to 10 bases. The CDR3 is made up of 13 amino acids. Per the germline V gene, CDR1 is MNHNS and CDR2 is SASEGT. CDR3 bases: TGTGCCAGCAGGGGGGGCCAGAATTCACCCCTCCACTTT. Protein sequence: CASRGGQNSPLHF.

The chain recombines TRBV5-6 with TRBJ1-2; 8 bases align to TRBD1. CDR1 is SGHDT, CDR2 YYEEEE, per germline. Unmatched junction bases numbered 8, after V lost 4 bases and J lost 3 bases. CDR3 length: 15 residues. The CDR3 DNA is TGTGCCAGCAGCCTGGGACAGGCCTTTTACTATGGCTACACCTTC. Its translation is CASSLGQAFYYGYTF.

The rearrangement joins TRBV7-9 to TRBJ1-6, with 7 nucleotides matching TRBD1. The V segment lost 4 bases and the J segment 10 bases; nucleotides outside the gene matches: 7. Germline assignment: CDR1 SEHNR and CDR2 FQNEAQ (reference sequence). The CDR3 contains 14 residues. The CDR3 region is CASSSQGEVSPLHF. DNA of the CDR3: TGTGCCAGCAGCTCGCAGGGGGAGGTATCACCCCTCCACTTT. The variable domain in full, with the rest retrieved from reference TRBV7-9 and TRBJ1-6, is DTGVSQNPRHKITKRGQNVTFRCDPISEHNRLYWYRQTLGQGPEFLTYFQNEAQLEKSRLLSDRFSAERPKGSFSTLEIQRTEQGDSAMYLCASSSQGEVSPLHFGNGTRLTVT.

The genes are TRBV2 and TRBJ1-6; the D gene is possibly TRBD1 (5 bases). Germline loops: CDR1 SNHLY, CDR2 FYNNEI. The CDR3 loop spans 13 amino acids. V gave up 6 bases and J gave up 7 bases, with 10 bases separating them. The CDR3 spells CASRREGNSPLHF. CDR3 DNA: TGTGCCAGCAGGAGAGAGGGGAATTCACCCCTCCACTTT.

J is TRBJ1-6 and V is TRBV7-6, with no clear D. Trimming shortened V by 1 base and J by 0 bases, and 1 base separated the two germline ends. Germline V gene data show CDR1 as SGHVS and CDR2 as FNYEAQ. This CDR3 is built from 14 residues. The CDR3 sequence: CASSLVSYNSPLHF. As DNA, the CDR3 is TGTGCCAGCAGCTTAGTCTCCTATAATTCACCCCTCCACTTT.

The chain uses TRBV5-1 and TRBJ2-7; tentatively, D is TRBD1 (6 bases). Trimming took 1 base from V and 7 from J, leaving 18 bases between them. CDR1 SGHRS and CDR2 YFSETQ come from the germline V gene. The length of the CDR3 is 15 residues. The CDR3 region has the DNA TGCGCCAGCAGCTTGAACCCAGGGACAAACTTAGAGCAGTACTTC. Translation: CASSLNPGTNLEQYF.

With respect to this clone: The same CDR3 can be traced to other DNA sequences in this sample. V and J are TRBV27 and TRBJ1-5; D remains unclear. From germline, CDR1 is MNHEY and CDR2 SMNVEV (reference sequence). V was cut by 0 bases and J by 0 bases, with 6 bases left in between. The CDR3 has 15 residues. DNA of the CDR3: TGTGCCAGCAGTTTATCACCCCATAGCAATCAGCCCCAGCATTTT. The encoded protein is CASSLSPHSNQPQHF.

The CDR3 DNA follows: TGTGCCAGCAGCCAAGCGGGGGGGCCCAGGACCCAGTACTTC. Translating gives CASSQAGGPRTQYF. The rearrangement uses TRBV28 and TRBJ2-5, with 10 bases matching TRBD2. CDR3 size: 14 residues. Trimming cost V 6 bases and J 7 bases; bases outside gene matches: 8. The germline gives CDR1 MDHEN, CDR2 SYDVKM. The full variable domain, with the rest looked up from reference TRBV28 and TRBJ2-5, is DVKVTQSSRYLVKRTGEKVFLECVQDMDHENMFWYRQDPGLGLRLIYFSYDVKMKEKGDIPEGYSVSREKKERFSLILESASTNQTSMYLCASSQAGGPRTQYFGPGTRLLVL.

In the case of this clone: Additional DNA sequences in this sample encode the identical CDR3. This chain joins TRBV6-5 and TRBJ2-5; no reliable D call. The V end lost 2 bases, the J end lost 4 bases, and 2 bases lay between the germline ends. The CDR3 runs 11 residues. Germline lookup yields CDR1 MNHEY and CDR2 SVGAGI. CDR3 in amino acids: CASSYGETQYF. For the CDR3, the DNA is TGTGCCAGCAGTTACGGAGAGACCCAGTACTTC.

CDR3 residues: CASSVIPSGDLNEQFF. CDR3 coding DNA: TGTGCCAGCAGCGTAATTCCTAGCGGGGACCTAAATGAGCAGTTCTTC. The chain links TRBV9 to TRBJ2-1, with 9 nucleotides matching TRBD2. Germline V gene sequence: CDR1 SGDLS, CDR2 YYNGEE. V shed 1 base, J shed 7 bases, and the junction held 9 bases outside the gene matches. The CDR3 sequence is 16 residues long.

The chain combines TRBV4-2 with TRBJ2-1; 16 bases align to TRBD2. Trimming cost V 4 bases and J 8 bases; bases outside gene matches: 8. Germline V gives CDR1 LGHNA, CDR2 YNFKEQ. This CDR3 region has 17 residues. DNA of the CDR3: TGTGCCAGCAGCCGCGGGACTAGCGGGGGGGGTAGCGATGAGCAGTTCTTC. Translated: CASSRGTSGGGSDEQFF.